These 20 T cell receptor beta chains were sequenced from one sample in a study of OX40 agonist ivuxolimab in advanced cancers. The assay was immunoSEQ multiplex PCR, and TCRdb's table has in-frame clones only and misses some. The table has 65,000 to 85,000 clones, approximately 86% seen once. The sequenced sample was CD4+ or CD8+ T cells sorted from blood, obtained in a trial of the OX40 agonist ivuxolimab. These receptors were obtained from an adult with an advanced solid tumor such as melanoma, head and neck, liver or kidney cancer.

About this clone: At one end the junction does not follow the germline gene, possibly because of a read error. The chain carries TRBV6-1 and TRBJ1-1, with 9 bases lining up with TRBD1. The CDR3 sequence is 18 residues long. CDR1 MNHNS and CDR2 SASEGT come from the germline V gene. CDR3 loop: CASREGPKGQGIPAEAFF. As DNA, the CDR3 is TGTGCCAGCAGGGAAGGGCCCAAGGGACAGGGCATTCCAGCTGAAGCTTTCTTT.

The chain couples TRBV9 to TRBJ2-3, with a possible D match to TRBD2 (5 bases). Germline V gene lookup returns CDR1 SGDLS and CDR2 YYNGEE. Trimming pared 10 bases from V and 0 bases from J, leaving 12 bases between. The CDR3 has 13 residues. CDR3 DNA sequence: TGTGCCCCGGAGGACTCTAGCACAGATACGCAGTATTTT. Translation gives CAPEDSSTDTQYF. Full variable domain (remainder filled in from reference TRBV9 and TRBJ2-3): DSGVTQTPKHLITATGQRVTLRCSPRSGDLSVYWYQQSLDQGLQFLIQYYNGEERAKGNILERFSAQQFPDLHSELNLSSLELGDSALYFCAPEDSSTDTQYFGPGTRLTVL.

V is TRBV5-3 and J is TRBJ2-1, with 12 nucleotides matching TRBD1. TRBV5-3 is noted as an ORF with a role that remains uncertain. J gave up 10 bases and V 4 bases, and 15 bases lay outside the gene matches. The CDR3 length is 17 residues. This CDR3 is CARSPRTTGTGGWEQFF. The CDR3 DNA sequence: TGTGCCAGAAGCCCAAGGACGACCGGGACAGGGGGCTGGGAGCAGTTCTTC.

This clone was recorded many times. V usage is TRBV19 and J usage is TRBJ2-3; TRBD2 agrees at 8 bases. The germline V gene has CDR1 LNHDA and CDR2 SQIVND (reference sequence). V shed 6 bases and J 2 bases; nucleotides not matched to a gene: 7. The CDR3 contains 15 residues. CDR3 protein: CASRTGTSPTDTQYF. Here the CDR3 DNA reads TGTGCCAGTAGAACCGGGACTAGTCCCACAGATACGCAGTATTTT.

V is TRBV7-9 and J is TRBJ2-5; D might be TRBD2 (6 bases). Near its end, the DNA agrees better with TRBJ2-7, so the J call may be wrong. Germline lookup yields CDR1 SEHNR and CDR2 FQNEAQ (reference sequence). CDR3 length: 15 residues. As DNA, the CDR3 is TGTGCCAGCAGCTCCTCATCCGGGACTTGGGCCGAGCAGTACTTC. The encoded protein is CASSSSSGTWAEQYF.

Note on this clone: In this CDR3 the conserved last residue, phenylalanine or tryptophan, is missing, so a read error is likely. J is TRBJ1-1 and V is TRBV6-1, with D unresolved. Germline-derived CDR1 and CDR2 are MNHNS and SASEGT. V was clipped by 6 bases and J by 1 base, with 9 bases between them. This CDR3 is 13 amino acids long. The CDR3 spells CASSSQENTEAFL. In DNA form, the CDR3 reads TGTGCCAGCAGCAGCCAGGAGAACACTGAAGCTTTCCTT.

V usage is TRBV6-6 and J usage is TRBJ1-1, with a weak D call TRBD1 (5 bases). Germline lookup yields CDR1 MNHNY and CDR2 SVGAGI (reference sequence). With 4 bases removed from V and 1 base from J, the gap between germline ends came to 10 bases. CDR3 size: 14 residues. The CDR3 is CASSFQGPNTEAFF. The CDR3, as DNA: TGTGCCAGCAGTTTTCAGGGACCGAACACTGAAGCTTTCTTT.

The chain uses TRBV5-5 and TRBJ2-1; D is undetermined. Germline assignment: CDR1 SGHKS and CDR2 YYEKEE (reference sequence). The CDR3 totals 12 residues. Trimming pared 4 bases from V and 4 bases from J, leaving 6 bases between. For the CDR3, the DNA is TGTGCCAGCAGCACACTTTACAATGAGCAGTTCTTC. Translating gives CASSTLYNEQFF.

CDR3 loop: CASSPLLAGVGTDTQYF. The CDR3, as DNA: TGTGCCAGCTCACCCTTACTAGCGGGAGTAGGCACAGATACGCAGTATTTT. The V call is TRBV18, the J call TRBJ2-3; TRBD2 agrees at 11 bases. The CDR3 is made up of 17 amino acids. CDR1 and CDR2 (germline): KGHSH, LQKENI. Trimming at V came to 3 bases and at J to 1 base, leaving 6 bases not matched to a gene. The whole variable domain, remainder taken from reference TRBV18 and TRBJ2-3, is NAGVMQNPRHLVRRRGQEARLRCSPMKGHSHVYWYRQLPEEGLKFMVYLQKENIIDESGMPKERFSAEFPKEGPSILRIQQVVRGDSAAYFCASSPLLAGVGTDTQYFGPGTRLTVL.

V is TRBV19 and J is TRBJ1-5; D is perhaps TRBD1 (5 bases). V was cut by 1 base and J by 6 bases, with 16 bases left in between. This CDR3 spans 16 amino acids. Germline values: CDR1 LNHDA, CDR2 SQIVND (reference sequence). Here the CDR3 DNA reads TGTGCCAGTAGTATAGGGCCTACCGCCACAGGTCAGCCCCAGCATTTT. It encodes CASSIGPTATGQPQHF.

The chain carries TRBV10-3 and TRBJ2-7; possibly TRBD2 for D (5 bases). The V end was cut by 4 bases, the J end by 6 bases, with 13 bases between. The CDR3 has 13 amino acids. Germline-derived CDR1 and CDR2 are ENHRY and SYGVKD. The CDR3 nucleotides are TGTGCCATCAGTGGGGTAAGAAGCGGCGAGCAGTACTTC. It yields the protein CAISGVRSGEQYF.

The J gene is TRBJ2-2, the V gene TRBV2, with D perhaps assigned TRBD1 or TRBD2 (5 bases each). V was shortened by 4 bases and J by 5 bases, with 20 bases between the two germline ends. The germline V gene encodes CDR1 SNHLY and CDR2 FYNNEI. The CDR3 extends over 17 amino acids. The CDR3 DNA is TGTGCCAGCAGTGTAGCGAATCTGGGGCCGGAGACCGGGGAGCTGTTTTTT. Its protein is CASSVANLGPETGELFF.

The rearrangement uses TRBV5-4 and TRBJ2-7; 7 bases are shared with TRBD2. With 0 bases clipped from V and 4 bases from J, the junction kept 10 bases outside the gene matches. The CDR3 covers 16 residues. CDR1 SGHNT and CDR2 YYREEE come from the germline V gene (reference sequence). DNA for the CDR3: TGTGCCAGCAGCTTGGCCCCGGGCGGGAGAGATTACGAGCAGTACTTC. This sequence encodes CASSLAPGGRDYEQYF.

This clone was seen a handful of times. The chain links TRBV6-4 to TRBJ1-6, with 7 bases matching TRBD1. Trimming at V came to 3 bases and at J to 5 bases, leaving 4 bases not matched to a gene. The germline CDR1 and CDR2 sequences are MRHNA and SNTAGT. This CDR3 contains 15 residues. CDR3 region: CASSETGQNNSPLHF. CDR3 nucleotides: TGTGCCAGCAGTGAGACAGGGCAGAATAATTCACCCCTCCACTTT.

The chain recombines TRBV4-1 with TRBJ2-1; D is ambiguous. Germline values: CDR1 MGHRA, CDR2 YSYEKL. V shed 6 bases and J shed 3 bases, with 9 bases lying between them. This CDR3 is built from 13 residues. The CDR3 region is CASSPPVYNEQFF. Written as DNA, the CDR3 is TGCGCCAGCAGTCCCCCTGTCTACAATGAGCAGTTCTTC.

This clone was observed a handful of times. CDR3 sequence: CASSPNQGIGETQYF. The CDR3 coding sequence is TGTGCCAGCTCACCAAATCAGGGGATTGGAGAGACCCAGTACTTC. V gene TRBV18 combines with J gene TRBJ2-5; possibly TRBD1 for D (6 bases). V lost 2 bases and J lost 4, with 14 bases in between. Looked up from germline, CDR1 is KGHSH and CDR2 is LQKENI. The CDR3 sequence is 15 residues long.

This chain joins TRBV6-1 and TRBJ2-5; the match to TRBD2 covers 8 bases. The germline V gene encodes CDR1 MNHNS and CDR2 SASEGT. V dropped 5 bases and J dropped 1; count of bases not matched to a gene: 6. The CDR3 has 15 residues. The CDR3 loop is CASSKTGTSQETQYF. The CDR3 DNA is TGTGCCAGCAGTAAAACCGGGACTAGCCAAGAGACCCAGTACTTC.

This rearrangement joins TRBV6-6 to TRBJ2-7, with 10 nucleotides matching TRBD2. Germline values: CDR1 MNHNY, CDR2 SVGAGI (reference sequence). V shed 5 bases, J shed 7 bases, and the junction held 8 bases outside the gene matches. The CDR3 consists of 14 residues. Written as DNA, the CDR3 is TGTGCCAGCAGTCCCGGGACTAGCGTTCAGGAGCAGTACTTC. It translates to CASSPGTSVQEQYF.

In regard to this clone: A junction end diverges from the germline sequence, so it may reflect a read error. The CDR3 DNA is TGTGCTAGCAGCCCCCAGACAGGGCGGGAGACCCAGTACTTC. Translating gives CASSPQTGRETQYF. V gene TRBV7-7 combines with J gene TRBJ2-5, with TRBD1 identical over 7 bases. This CDR3 has 14 amino acids. Germline-derived CDR1 and CDR2 are SSHAT and FNYEAQ (reference sequence).

The CDR3 bases are TGTGCCAGCACCAAATACAACGGGGGCACAGATACGCAGTATTTT. Its protein is CASTKYNGGTDTQYF. V gene TRBV5-6 combines with J gene TRBJ2-3; tentative D call: TRBD2 (5 bases). The ends were cut back, 6 bases at V and 1 base at J, with 15 bases in the middle. The CDR3 totals 15 residues. Germline-derived CDR1 and CDR2 are SGHDT and YYEEEE.